This T cell receptor beta chain appears in the sequencing data of a study of T cells expressing NK-cell markers. The V gene's germline CDR1 is WSHSY and CDR2 SAAADI. The CDR3 extends over 11 amino acids. TCRdb re-called the 5' RACE reads; one entry per CDR3 protein, DNA not given. This repertoire includes 550,000 or so distinct CDR3 sequences. Sample: blood T cells: a sorted CD56 or NKG2C T cell subset, CD4+ or CD8+ T cells, or bulk PBMC T cells (not recorded which). This receptor was identified in a young man in good health. The chain has TRBV10-2 and TRBJ2-3. This chain's CDR3 is CATLSPDTQYF.